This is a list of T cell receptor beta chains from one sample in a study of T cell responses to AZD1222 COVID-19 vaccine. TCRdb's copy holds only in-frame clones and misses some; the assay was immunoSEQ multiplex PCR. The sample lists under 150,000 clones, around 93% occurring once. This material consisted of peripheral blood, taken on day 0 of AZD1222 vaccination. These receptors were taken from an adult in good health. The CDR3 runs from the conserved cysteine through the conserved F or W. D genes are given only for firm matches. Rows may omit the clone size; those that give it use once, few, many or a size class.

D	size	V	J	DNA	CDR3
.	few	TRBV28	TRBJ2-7	TGTGCCAGCAACAATTGGTACGAGCAGTACTTC	CASNNWYEQYF
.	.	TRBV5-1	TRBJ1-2	TGCGCCAGCAGCTTGGCGACCGCTGGAAACTATGGCTACACCTTC	CASSLATAGNYGYTF
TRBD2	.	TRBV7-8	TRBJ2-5	TGTGCCAGCAGCCCGGGACTAGCGGGAGCATTAAAAATCGAGACCCAGTACTTC	CASSPGLAGALKIETQYF
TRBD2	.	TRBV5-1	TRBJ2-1	TGCGCCAGCAGCTTGCTTCCGGGAGGGCCGGGGACCTACAATGAGCAGTTCTTC	CASSLLPGGPGTYNEQFF
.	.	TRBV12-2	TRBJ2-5	TGTGCAAGTCGCCCCCCTATCCAGTACTTC	CASRPPIQYF
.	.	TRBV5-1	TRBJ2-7	TGCGCCAGCAGCTCCGGTCCCCGGGCAAGGAGTGGCGAGCAGTACTTC	CASSSGPRARSGEQYF
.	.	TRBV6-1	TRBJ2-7	TGTGCCAGCAGTGAAGCTGGTTACGAGCAGTACTTC	CASSEAGYEQYF
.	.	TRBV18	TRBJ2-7	TGTGCCAGCTCACCCGGGACGGGGTCCTACGAGCAGTACTTC	CASSPGTGSYEQYF
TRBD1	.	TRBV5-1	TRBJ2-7	TGCGCCAGCAGCCTAGACAGGGGGACGTCCTACGAGCAGTACTTC	CASSLDRGTSYEQYF
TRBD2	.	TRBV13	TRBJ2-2	TGTGCCAGCAGCAGGGGGACTAGCGGCCGGAACACCGGGGAGCTGTTTTTT	CASSRGTSGRNTGELFF
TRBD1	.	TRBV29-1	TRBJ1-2	TGCAGCGTTGAAGAACAGACAGGGGCTACAAACTATGGCTACACCTTC	CSVEEQTGATNYGYTF
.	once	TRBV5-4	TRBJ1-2	TGTGCCAGCAGCTTGGGGACAGAGAACTATGGCTACACCTTC	CASSLGTENYGYTF
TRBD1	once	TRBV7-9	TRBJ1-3	TGTGCCAGCAGCTCCTGGGACAGGGGGGACACCATATATTTT	CASSSWDRGDTIYF
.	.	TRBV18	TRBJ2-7	TGTGCCAGCTCACCAGTAGGGGAATACGAGCAGTACTTC	CASSPVGEYEQYF
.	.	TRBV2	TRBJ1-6	TGTGCCAGCAGGGAGAGGACGGGGAATAATTCACCCCTCCACTTT	CASRERTGNNSPLHF
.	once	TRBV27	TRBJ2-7	TGTGCCAGCAGTTTATTTGACGGATACGAGCAGTACTTC	CASSLFDGYEQYF
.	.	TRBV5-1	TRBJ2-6	TGCGCCAGCAGCCAACAGACAGGAGCCAACGTCCTGACTTTC	CASSQQTGANVLTF
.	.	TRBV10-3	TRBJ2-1	TGTGCCACCAGTAAGTCCTCCTACAATGAGCAGTTCTTC	CATSKSSYNEQFF
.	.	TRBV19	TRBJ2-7	TGTGCCACTAATCTGGGCTCTGCCTACGAGCAGTACTTC	CATNLGSAYEQYF
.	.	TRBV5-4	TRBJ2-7	TGTGCCAGCAGCGCCCCCCGGCAGGGCGGCGAGCAGTACTTC	CASSAPRQGGEQYF
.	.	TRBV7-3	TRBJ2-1	TGTGCCAGCAGCTTAATGGCTAGCGTAGATGAGCAGTTCTTC	CASSLMASVDEQFF
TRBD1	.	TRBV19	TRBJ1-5	TGTGCCAGTAGTACAAAAGCCGGGACAGGGGGCCGGGGCAATCAGCCCCAGCATTTT	CASSTKAGTGGRGNQPQHF
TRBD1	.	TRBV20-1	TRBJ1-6	TGCAGTGCTAGTAGGGACAGCCGAAATAATTCACCCCTCCACTTT	CSASRDSRNNSPLHF
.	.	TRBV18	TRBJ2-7	TGTGCCAGCTCACCGGGGCGGGAGCAGTACTTC	CASSPGREQYF
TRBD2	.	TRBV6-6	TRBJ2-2	TGTGCCAGCAGCCCCGGACTAGCGGGAAACACCGGGGAGCTGTTTTTT	CASSPGLAGNTGELFF
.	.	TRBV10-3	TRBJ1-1	TGTGCCATCTCCTCAAGGGGTACACAGGCGAACACTGAAGCTTTCTTT	CAISSRGTQANTEAFF
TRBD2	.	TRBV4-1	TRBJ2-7	TGCGCCAGCAGCCACCAGGGACTAGCGGTACCCTACGAGCAGTACTTC	CASSHQGLAVPYEQYF
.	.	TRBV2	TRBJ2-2	TGTGCCACCTCGTCGAAGGGCACCGGGGAGCTGTTTTTT	CATSSKGTGELFF
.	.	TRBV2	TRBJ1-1	TGTGCCAGCAGTGAAGAGGCACGCATGAACACTGAAGCTTTCTTT	CASSEEARMNTEAFF
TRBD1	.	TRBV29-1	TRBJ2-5	TGCAGCGTTGAAGGGACGACAGGGGGGTGGGAGACCCAGTACTTC	CSVEGTTGGWETQYF
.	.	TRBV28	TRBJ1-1	TGTGCCAGCAGTCCAACAGGGAACACTGAAGCTTTCTTT	CASSPTGNTEAFF
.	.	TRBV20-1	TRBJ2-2	TGCAGTGCTAGTTTTATTTCCCGGGGGGAGCTGTTTTTT	CSASFISRGELFF
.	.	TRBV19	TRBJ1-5	TGTGCCAGTAGTGGATCTCGCGGTCAGCCCCAGCATTTT	CASSGSRGQPQHF
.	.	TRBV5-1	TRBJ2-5	TGCGCCAGCAGCTTCCAGAGCGAGACCCAGTACTTC	CASSFQSETQYF
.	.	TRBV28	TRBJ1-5	TGTGCCAGCAGATCAACGACAGTTGGATATGCTCAGCCCCAGCATTTT	CASRSTTVGYAQPQHF
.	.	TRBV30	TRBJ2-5	TGTGCCTGGGAGAAGGGGGTTCGGGAGACCCAGTACTTC	CAWEKGVRETQYF
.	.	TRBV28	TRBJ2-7	TGTGCCAGCAGTGTGGTTCCCGGCAGGGGTAGGTACGAGCAGTACTTC	CASSVVPGRGRYEQYF
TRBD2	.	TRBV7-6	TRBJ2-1	TGTGCCAGCAGCTTAGTAGCGGGAGTCAGCTACAATGAGCAGTTCTTC	CASSLVAGVSYNEQFF
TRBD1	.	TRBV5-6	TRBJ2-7	TGTGCCAGCAGCACGGACAGGGCATTAAACGAGCAGTACTTC	CASSTDRALNEQYF
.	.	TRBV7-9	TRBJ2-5	TGTGCCAGCAGCTTACAAGAGACCCAGTACTTC	CASSLQETQYF
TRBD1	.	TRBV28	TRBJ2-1	TGTGCCAGCAGTGACCCGACAGGGCGCCACTACAATGAGCAGTTCTTC	CASSDPTGRHYNEQFF
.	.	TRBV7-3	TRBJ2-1	TGTGCCAGCAGCTTAGGTCACTCCTACAATGAGCAGTTCTTC	CASSLGHSYNEQFF